The 24 T cell receptor beta chains listed next were all sequenced from one sample in a study of metastatic and nonmetastatic thyroid tumors. Ahead of thyroid surgery, no patient had received treatment of any kind. From the PCR reads, TCRdb re-called clones with MiXCR. There are roughly 3,500 clones in the sample; about a third occur only once, and approximately 30% lies in the top ten. Material for sequencing was adjacent normal tissue. All receptors derive from a male donor with papillary thyroid cancer or a benign thyroid nodule (not recorded which). Some clones in this sample may be carry-over from other donors' samples.

In regard to this clone: The junction differs from germline at one of its ends, possibly a read error. This rearrangement joins TRBV6-5 to TRBJ2-7; TRBD2 agrees at 7 bases. From germline, CDR1 is MNHEY and CDR2 SVGAGI. The CDR3 has 16 amino acids. This chain's CDR3 is CASSYSKRDGDYEQYF. In nucleotides, the CDR3 is TGTGCGAGCAGTTACTCGAAGCGGGACGGGGATTACGAGCAGTACTTC.

The rearrangement joins TRBV5-1 to TRBJ1-1, with D possibly matching TRBD1 (5 bases). The length of the CDR3 is 14 residues. Per germline, CDR1 SGHRS and CDR2 YFSETQ. Between the trimmed V and J ends, which lost 0 bases and 1 base, there was a span of 7 bases. The CDR3 reads CASSLGGSNTEAFF. The CDR3 DNA is TGCGCCAGCAGCTTGGGGGGGTCGAACACTGAAGCTTTCTTT.

This sequence joins TRBV19 and TRBJ1-1; no firm D call. There are 14 residues in the CDR3. The ends were cut back, 3 bases at V and 4 bases at J, with 12 bases in the middle. CDR1 and CDR2 (germline): LNHDA, SQIVND (reference sequence). The CDR3 coding sequence is TGTGCCAGTAGTATGAACACGGGTGGCACTGAAGCTTTCTTT. This gives the protein CASSMNTGGTEAFF.

This chain links TRBV6-2 or TRBV6-3 with TRBJ2-7; 8 nucleotides agree with TRBD2. Germline lookup yields CDR1 MNHEY and CDR2 SVGEGT. The V gene end was trimmed by 2 bases and the J gene end by 4 bases; junction bases not matched to a gene: 16. The CDR3 totals 18 residues. In nucleotides, the CDR3 is TGTGCCAGCAGTTACAGACAACTAGCGGAGGACAGCTCATACGAGCAGTACTTC. Its protein is CASSYRQLAEDSSYEQYF.

The rearrangement links TRBV12-3 or TRBV12-4 to TRBJ2-5, with 13 bases lining up with TRBD2. The CDR3 consists of 16 residues. With 5 bases clipped from V and 2 bases from J, the junction kept 5 bases outside the gene matches. The CDR3 protein is CASSRGLAGDQETQYF. In DNA form, the CDR3 reads TGTGCCAGCAGTCGTGGACTAGCGGGAGATCAAGAGACCCAGTACTTC.

This clone is judged large (0.1 to 1%). The V call is TRBV27, the J call TRBJ2-3, with 13 bases that match TRBD2. From germline, CDR1 is MNHEY and CDR2 SMNVEV (reference sequence). V shed 5 bases and J 4 bases; nucleotides not matched to a gene: 3. This CDR3 region has 15 residues. CDR3 in amino acids: CASSTSGRGADTQYF. The CDR3 bases are TGTGCCAGCAGTACTAGCGGGAGGGGGGCAGATACGCAGTATTTT.

The genes are TRBV11-1 and TRBJ1-2; 10 bases are shared with TRBD1. The V segment lost 3 bases and the J segment 6 bases; nucleotides outside the gene matches: 4. The CDR3 has 14 residues. The germline V gene has CDR1 SGHAT and CDR2 FQDESV (reference sequence). CDR3 nucleotide sequence: TGTGCCAGCAGCTTCGGACAGGGGGTTGATGGCTACACCTTC. Translation: CASSFGQGVDGYTF.

The chain recombines TRBV20-1 with TRBJ2-5; 15 bases fit TRBD2. The CDR3 runs 16 residues. The ends lost 5 bases at V and 4 bases at J; junction bases unmatched: 8. Germline V gives CDR1 DFQATT, CDR2 SNEGSKA (reference sequence). The CDR3 loop is CSARTSGRVIAETQYF. The CDR3 region has the DNA TGCAGTGCTCGGACTAGCGGGAGGGTAATCGCAGAGACCCAGTACTTC.

The V call is TRBV27, the J call TRBJ2-7, with D perhaps TRBD1 (6 bases). Germline values: CDR1 MNHEY, CDR2 SMNVEV (reference sequence). This CDR3 is 15 amino acids long. The V end was cut by 5 bases, the J end by 0 bases, with 14 bases between. The CDR3 DNA follows: TGTGCCAGCAGTAAAAACAGGGTCCTCTCCTACGAGCAGTACTTC. Its translation: CASSKNRVLSYEQYF.

V usage is TRBV20-1 and J usage is TRBJ1-6; 7 nucleotides agree with TRBD1. This CDR3 is 13 amino acids long. Trimming at V came to 3 bases and at J to 6 bases, leaving 2 bases not matched to a gene. In germline, CDR1 is DFQATT, CDR2 SNEGSKA (reference sequence). CDR3 nucleotide sequence: TGCAGTGCTAGTCAGGGGGTTAATTCACCCCTCCACTTT. This encodes CSASQGVNSPLHF.

This clone was recorded a few times. The chain has TRBV6-1 and TRBJ1-5, with D unresolved. From germline, CDR1 is MNHNS and CDR2 SASEGT. V dropped 6 bases and J dropped 3 bases, with 21 bases sitting between them. This CDR3 region has 17 residues. The CDR3 reads CASSERVPADYNQPQHF. CDR3 bases: TGTGCCAGCAGCGAGAGGGTCCCGGCAGACTACAATCAGCCCCAGCATTTT.

The rearrangement joins TRBV19 to TRBJ1-6, with 7 positions matching TRBD1. The CDR3 runs 16 residues. V lost 6 bases, J lost 8 bases, and 13 bases stayed unmatched. Germline V gene data show CDR1 as LNHDA and CDR2 as SQIVND (reference sequence). The CDR3 DNA follows: TGTGCCAGTAGGGAGATTGGAAGGGGGCGTGATTCACCCCTCCACTTT. This sequence encodes CASREIGRGRDSPLHF.

This clone is judged medium-sized. The rearrangement uses TRBV7-9 and TRBJ1-1; TRBD1 is a possible D gene (6 bases). This CDR3 contains 13 residues. V was shortened by 6 bases and J by 7 bases, with 15 bases between the two germline ends. Germline V gene data show CDR1 as SEHNR and CDR2 as FQNEAQ (reference sequence). This CDR3 is CASRSTGQLEAFF. The CDR3 nucleotides are TGTGCCAGCAGATCTACCGGACAGCTTGAAGCTTTCTTT.

This clone was recorded a few times. The gene calls are TRBV12-3 or TRBV12-4 and TRBJ2-7, with a weak D call TRBD1 (5 bases). V was cut by 0 bases and J by 2 bases, with 20 bases left in between. The CDR3 is 18 residues long. This CDR3 reads CASSLAPRTVIRAYEQYF. The CDR3 coding sequence is TGTGCCAGCAGTTTAGCGCCCAGGACGGTCATCAGGGCCTACGAGCAGTACTTC.

In this sample, this clone turned up a few times. This rearrangement joins TRBV6-6 to TRBJ2-7, with a possible D match to TRBD1 (5 bases). The V end lost 2 bases, the J end lost 3 bases, and 14 bases lay between the germline ends. The CDR3 spans 15 residues. Germline values: CDR1 MNHNY, CDR2 SVGAGI (reference sequence). DNA of the CDR3: TGTGCCAGCAGTTACGCTGTTACAGGAATCTACGAGCAGTACTTC. Amino acid sequence: CASSYAVTGIYEQYF.

The chain combines TRBV7-3 with TRBJ2-2, with D hard to call. Germline values: CDR1 SGHTA, CDR2 FQGTGA. V dropped 5 bases and J dropped 3 bases, with 10 bases sitting between them. CDR3 length equals 14 residues. CDR3 DNA: TGTGCCAGCAGCCCTACTGACTACACCGGGGAGCTGTTTTTT. Its translation is CASSPTDYTGELFF. The full variable domain, its missing parts supplied by reference TRBV7-3 and TRBJ2-2, is GAGVSQTPSNKVTEKGKYVELRCDPISGHTALYWYRQSLGQGPEFLIYFQGTGAADDSGLPNDRFFAVRPEGSVSTLKIQRTERGDSAVYLCASSPTDYTGELFFGEGSRLTVL.

This clone was picked up a small number of times. The CDR3, as DNA: TGTGCCAGCAGCCCCATGTGGGGGGAGTTTATTGGGGCCAACGTCCTGACTTTC. Translated, it gives CASSPMWGEFIGANVLTF. V and J are TRBV6-5 and TRBJ2-6; a possible D gene is TRBD2 (6 bases). V was trimmed by 6 bases and J by 3 bases, leaving 21 bases between them. This CDR3 has 18 residues. Per germline, CDR1 MNHEY and CDR2 SVGAGI.

V is TRBV20-1 and J is TRBJ2-5; tentatively, D is TRBD2 (5 bases). The V gene lost 2 bases and the J gene lost 7 bases, with 14 bases spanning the gap. The CDR3 covers 13 residues. Germline V CDR1 and CDR2: DFQATT, SNEGSKA (reference sequence). CDR3 DNA sequence: TGCAGTGCTAGATCTTCCCCTGAGGGGACCCAGTACTTC. Encoded protein: CSARSSPEGTQYF.

By sample share, this clone is medium-sized. This could be a read error, since a much larger clone is one nucleotide away. This sample also contains other DNA sequences that code for the same CDR3. This chain links TRBV2 with TRBJ1-2, with unresolved D. Germline CDR1 and CDR2: SNHLY and FYNNEI. There are 13 residues in the CDR3. CDR3: CASSEALKSGYTF. The CDR3 coding sequence is TGCGCCAGCAGTGAAGCGCTTAAGTCTGGCTACACCTTC. Supplemented by reference TRBV2 and TRBJ1-2, the full variable domain reads EPEVTQTPSHQVTQMGQEVILRCVPISNHLYFYWYRQILGQKVEFLVSFYNNEISEKSEIFDDQFSVERPDGSNFTLKIRSTKLEDSAMYFCASSEALKSGYTFGSGTRLTVV.

V is TRBV11-2 and J is TRBJ2-5; D call uncertain. CDR1 is SGHAT and CDR2 is FQNNGV in the germline V gene. Trimming left V 2 bases short and J 4 bases short, with 5 bases between. The CDR3 length is 12 residues. CDR3 bases: TGTGCCAGCAGCTTAACGGGAGAGACCCAGTACTTC. This codes for CASSLTGETQYF.

There are a few counts of this clone. The chain uses TRBV15 and TRBJ2-1; 11 nucleotides align to TRBD2. Per germline, CDR1 LNHNV and CDR2 YYDKDF (reference sequence). V lost 0 bases and J lost 6; bases outside the gene matches: 4. The CDR3 covers 16 residues. The CDR3 reads CATSRELAGVSNEQFF. The CDR3 nucleotides are TGTGCCACCAGCAGAGAACTAGCGGGAGTATCCAATGAGCAGTTCTTC. Using reference TRBV15 and TRBJ2-1 for the parts outside the CDR3, the full variable domain is DAMVIQNPRYQVTQFGKPVTLSCSQTLNHNVMYWYQQKSSQAPKLLFHYYDKDFNNEADTPDNFQSRRPNTSFCFLDIRSPGLGDTAMYLCATSRELAGVSNEQFFGPGTRLTVL.

This clone was counted only a few times. The chain recombines TRBV12-5 with TRBJ2-7, with TRBD2 identical over 10 bases. Germline loops: CDR1 LGHNT, CDR2 FRNRAP. The CDR3 runs to 15 residues. V dropped 2 bases and J dropped 0; count of bases not matched to a gene: 1. The CDR3 DNA follows: TGTGCTAGTGGTTTGCCTAGCGGGAGCTCCTACGAGCAGTACTTC. Protein sequence: CASGLPSGSSYEQYF.

The CDR3 spells CASSPPHEQYF. As DNA, the CDR3 is TGTGCCAGCAGCCCCCCCCACGAGCAGTACTTC. J is TRBJ2-7 and V is TRBV7-3; D not certain. Germline-derived CDR1 and CDR2 are SGHTA and FQGTGA. The CDR3 extends over 11 amino acids. V dropped 5 bases and J dropped 5 bases, with 7 bases sitting between them.

The J gene is TRBJ1-3, the V gene TRBV6-1; no clear D gene. With 6 bases removed from V and 0 bases from J, the gap between germline ends came to 9 bases. The CDR3 consists of 14 residues. Germline V lookup: CDR1 MNHNS, CDR2 SASEGT. The CDR3 region is CASRGRGSGNTIYF. CDR3 DNA sequence: TGTGCCAGCAGAGGACGGGGCTCTGGAAACACCATATATTTT.